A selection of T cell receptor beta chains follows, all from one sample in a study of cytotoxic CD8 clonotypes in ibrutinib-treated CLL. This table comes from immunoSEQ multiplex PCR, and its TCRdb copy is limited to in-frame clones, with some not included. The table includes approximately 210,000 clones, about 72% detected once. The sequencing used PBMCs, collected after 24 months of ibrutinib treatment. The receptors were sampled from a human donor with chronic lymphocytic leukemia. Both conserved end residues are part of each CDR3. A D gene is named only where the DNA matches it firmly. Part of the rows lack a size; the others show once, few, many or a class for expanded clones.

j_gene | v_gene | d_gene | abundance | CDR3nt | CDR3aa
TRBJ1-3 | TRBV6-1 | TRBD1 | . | TGTGCCAGCAGTGCCCCGGGACAGGATAGCTCTGGAAACACCATATATTTT | CASSAPGQDSSGNTIYF
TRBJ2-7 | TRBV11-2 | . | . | TGTGCCAGCAGCTTAGGCTTCGAGCAGTACTTC | CASSLGFEQYF
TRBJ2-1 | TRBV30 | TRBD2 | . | TGTGCCTGGGACAGACTAGCGGGATTTCGCAATGAGCAGTTCTTC | CAWDRLAGFRNEQFF
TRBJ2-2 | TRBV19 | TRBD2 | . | TGTGCCAGTAGTACCCGACTAGCGGGCACCGGGGAGCTGTTTTTT | CASSTRLAGTGELFF
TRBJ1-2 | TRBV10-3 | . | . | TGTGCCATCAGTGAGTCGGATCAGGGGTACGACTATGGCTACACCTTC | CAISESDQGYDYGYTF
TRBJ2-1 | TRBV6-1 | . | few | TGTGCCAGCAGTGAATTGAGGGTAAATGAGCAGTTCTTC | CASSELRVNEQFF
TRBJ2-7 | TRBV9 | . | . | TGTGCCAGCAGCCCCGGGGGTCAGAGCTCCTACGAGCAGTACTTC | CASSPGGQSSYEQYF
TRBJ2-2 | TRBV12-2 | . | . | TGTGCAAGTCGCTATTTAGCGGGAGCGAACACCGGGGAGCTGTTTTTT | CASRYLAGANTGELFF
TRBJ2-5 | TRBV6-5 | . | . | TGTGCCAGCAGTTACTCAAAGACGGGGGTAGAGACCCAGTACTTC | CASSYSKTGVETQYF
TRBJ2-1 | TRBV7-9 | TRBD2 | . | TGTGCCAGCAGCTTGGGAGCGGGAGGGCCCAATGAGCAGTTCTTC | CASSLGAGGPNEQFF
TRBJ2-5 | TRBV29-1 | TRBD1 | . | TGCAGCGCAACCGGGACAGGGGTAGAGACCCAGTACTTC | CSATGTGVETQYF
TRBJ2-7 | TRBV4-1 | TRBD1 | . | TGCGCCAGCAGCCAACCGGGACAGGGGATCTACGAGCAGTACTTC | CASSQPGQGIYEQYF
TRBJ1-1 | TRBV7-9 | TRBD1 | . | TGTGCCAGCAGCTATCCGGGACAGGGGGTGAACACTGAAGCTTTCTTT | CASSYPGQGVNTEAFF
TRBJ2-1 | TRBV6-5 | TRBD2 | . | TGTGCCAGCAGTTACCATTTGACTAGCCACAATGAGCAGTTCTTC | CASSYHLTSHNEQFF
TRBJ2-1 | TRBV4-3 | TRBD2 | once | TGCGCCAGCAGCCAAGATGAGGTCGGGTGGTTACTAGCGGGAACCTCCTACAATGAGCAGTTCTTC | CASSQDEVGWLLAGTSYNEQFF
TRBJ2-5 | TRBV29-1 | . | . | TGCAGCGTTAACAACAGGTGGCTGGCGAAGACCCAGTACTTC | CSVNNRWLAKTQYF
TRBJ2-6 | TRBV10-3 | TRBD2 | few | TGTGCCATCAGTGAGTTACGACTAGCGGGAGGGCCCTCTGGGGCCAACGTCCTGACTTTC | CAISELRLAGGPSGANVLTF
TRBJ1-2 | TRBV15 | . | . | TGTGCCACCAGCAGCGGGCGCGGCTATGGCTACACCTTC | CATSSGRGYGYTF
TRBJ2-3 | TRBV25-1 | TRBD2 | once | TGTGCCAGCAGTGTTAGCGGGAGGTCCGATACGCAGTATTTT | CASSVSGRSDTQYF
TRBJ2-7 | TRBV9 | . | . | TGTGCCAGCAGCTCGGGCTACGAGCAGTACTTC | CASSSGYEQYF
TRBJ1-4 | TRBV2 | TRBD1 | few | TGTGCCCGCGGGACAGGGGGCGATGAAAAACTGTTTTTT | CARGTGGDEKLFF
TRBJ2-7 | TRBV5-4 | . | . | TGTGCCAGCAGCTGGGACTCAAGCTCCTACGAGCAGTACTTC | CASSWDSSSYEQYF
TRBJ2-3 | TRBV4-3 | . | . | TGCGCCAGCAGCCAAGATTGGGCAGGGGCCACAGATACGCAGTATTTT | CASSQDWAGATDTQYF
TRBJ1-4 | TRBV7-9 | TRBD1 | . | TGTGCCAGCAGCCAAGATCTAGGGGGCTATGAAAAACTGTTTTTT | CASSQDLGGYEKLFF
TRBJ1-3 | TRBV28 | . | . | TGTGCCAGCAGTTTATTCCGGCAACTTCGAAACACCATATATTTT | CASSLFRQLRNTIYF
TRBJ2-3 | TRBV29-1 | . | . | TGCAGTGGGGGTAGCACAGATACGCAGTATTTT | CSGGSTDTQYF
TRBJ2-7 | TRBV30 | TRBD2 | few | TGTGCCTGGAGTGTAGAGGGACTAGCGTCCTCCTACGAGCAGTACTTC | CAWSVEGLASSYEQYF
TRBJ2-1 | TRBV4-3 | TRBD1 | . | TGCGCCAGCAGCCGCGGACAGGGGTACAGAAATGAGCAGTTCTTC | CASSRGQGYRNEQFF
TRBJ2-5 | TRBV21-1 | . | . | TGTGCCAGCAGCAAAGGGCCGATGACAGAGGAGGAGACCCAGTACTTC | CASSKGPMTEEETQYF
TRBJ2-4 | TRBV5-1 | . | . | TGCGCCAGCAGCTTGGGGGCCTTGACAGCGGATGCCAAAAACATTCAGTACTTC | CASSLGALTADAKNIQYF
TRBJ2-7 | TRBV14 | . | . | TGTGCCAGCAGCCAGAGTGGGGTCGAGCAGTACTTC | CASSQSGVEQYF
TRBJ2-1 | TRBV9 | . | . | TGTGCCAGCAGCGCATACTCCTACAATGAGCAGTTCTTC | CASSAYSYNEQFF
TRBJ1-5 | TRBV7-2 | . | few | TGTGCCAGCAGCCCTACACTAAGCAATCAGCCCCAGCATTTT | CASSPTLSNQPQHF
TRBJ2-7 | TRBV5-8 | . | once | TGTGCCAGCAGCTTGGCCGAGGGGGGCTACGAGCAGTACTTC | CASSLAEGGYEQYF
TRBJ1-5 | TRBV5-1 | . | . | TGCGCCAGCAGCCCCGGGAACAATCAGCCCCAGCATTTT | CASSPGNNQPQHF
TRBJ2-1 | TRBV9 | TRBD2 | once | TGTGCCAGCAGCACTAGCGGGAGGACCTCCTACAATGAGCAGTTCTTC | CASSTSGRTSYNEQFF
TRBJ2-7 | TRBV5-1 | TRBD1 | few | TGCGCCAGCAGCTTAGGACAGGGGGCCGCCTACGAGCAGTACTTC | CASSLGQGAAYEQYF
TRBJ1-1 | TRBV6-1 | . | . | TGTGCCAGCAGTGACAGGATAGACACTGAAGCTTTCTTT | CASSDRIDTEAFF